This TCR beta chain stems from a study of T-cell memory formation after mild COVID-19. Study-level information: TCR clusters mostly belonged to single donors. Whole-study findings and limits: Clones shrinking between day 15 and 85 showed a balanced CD4/CD8 split, and those that grew later tilted toward CD4+.

TCRdb re-called the 5' RACE reads with MiXCR, one entry per CDR3 protein. Here the sample spans about 620,000 distinct CDR3 sequences, about a sixth being singletons. As regards this clonotype: No antigen is known for it.

The material sequenced was PBMCs or a T cell subset sorted from them (not recorded which). The sequence was obtained from an adult woman who had mild COVID-19 (a few samples of this study predate the infection). Cell type and time point are not known.

CDR3 nucleotide sequence: TGCGCCAGCAGCCAAATGCGGGGGGACATTCAGTACTTC. The encoded protein is CASSQMRGDIQYF. The gene calls are TRBV4-1 and TRBJ2-4; 8 nucleotides line up with TRBD2. Germline assignment: CDR1 MGHRA and CDR2 YSYEKL. V trimming: 2 bases; J trimming: 8 bases; junction bases outside the gene matches: 2. CDR3 length equals 13 residues.